This record concerns one TCR beta chain sequence. This clone came up a few times. This receptor's antigen is unknown. Per-base qualities were not stored, and no clone one base away is much larger. Other DNA sequences in the sample encode the same CDR3. The cohort was made up of around 720 healthy bone marrow donors. At the time of sampling, every cohort member was nominally healthy, though immune exposures that went unrecorded were likely present. The donor was CMV seropositive and belonged to the group of a few hundred seropositive cohort members. A peripheral blood sample was collected from each donor, and TCR beta sequencing was performed on peripheral blood mononuclear cells. The Qiagen DNeasy Blood Extraction Kit was used to extract genomic DNA from the blood cell samples. The sample comes from a study of cytomegalovirus exposure and HLA in healthy donors (dated by TCRdb to 2016 to 2017). Describing the broader study: An earlier analysis of approximately 640 of the donors reported approximately 270 Gb of sequence data and 117 million unique TCR beta sequences from roughly 200 million T cells. The study aimed to test whether cataloging public T cell receptors could reveal signatures of past pathogen exposure. Class I and class II HLA loci were covered by the typing at four-digit resolution. In an earlier analysis of 550 to 700 of the donors, high-throughput TCR beta sequencing was used to judge whether each TCR beta V gene segment behaved as functional or pseudogenic. A later genetic analysis took genome-wide SNP genotypes for about 65% of the 666 donors and used that subset as a discovery cohort. All discovery cohort repertoires had been generated using a single sequencing platform. Donor age, sex, ethnicity and CMV serostatus were collected together with the repertoire data. The later analysis used no new phenotypic data to find candidate immune exposures, relying instead on TCR beta sequences and their occurrence across donors. High-throughput TCR immunosequencing, statistical association of individual TCRs with disease status, and machine learning were combined to predict cytomegalovirus infection status. The genetic ancestry cluster associated with self-reported Caucasian donors included 81% of the 398 genotyped donors. Approximately 310 gigabases of sequencing data and approximately 93 million unique TCR sequences were included in an early release covering 550 to 800 HLA-typed donors. Typing coverage differed by locus: A, B, C, DRB1 and DQB1 were typed in roughly 620-630 donors, DQA1 in roughly 500, DPA1 in 606, and DPB1 in around 440. A separate validation cohort of approximately 120 different subjects was used in addition to the roughly 640-subject first cohort. In a later analysis, previously published TCR beta repertoires from about 640 donors were re-analyzed and high-resolution HLA genotyping was added so that TCR occurrence patterns could be studied. On average, over 200,000 unique TCR beta nucleotide sequences were sequenced per donor among some 420 genotyped donors of the cohort, with approximately 18% of those sequences being non-productive. About five DR-DQ haplotypes were handled as single units for association and clustering because linkage in the cohort was strong. The study used immunosequencing to profile the T cell repertoires of under 700 subjects and linked those repertoires to cytomegalovirus serostatus.

Library construction relied on the immunoSEQ multiplex PCR assay. A mixture of 60 forward primers for TCR Vbeta segments and 13 reverse primers for TCR Jbeta segments was used in the multiplex PCR. The CDR3 region of rearranged TCR beta genes was amplified from genomic DNA with a multiplex PCR assay. The Illumina HiSeq System was used to sequence the amplified TCR beta libraries as 87-base-pair reads. The study's processing was this. In a later analysis, 80 million or so unique TCR beta chains were counted across the 500 to 850 repertoires, and roughly 11 million of these chains were shared by at least two donors. A nearest-neighbor algorithm error-corrected the raw reads and collapsed the reads into unique sequences, merging closely related sequences to remove PCR and sequencing errors. To assign V, D and J gene segments, CDR3 sequences were aligned to IMGT reference sequences. For a sequence to be retained, a match of at least six nucleotides to both a V gene segment and a J gene segment was required. Rearrangements were classified as productive when the CDR3 lacked stop codons and remained in frame with V and J, and all other rearrangements were classified as non-productive. Following IMGT convention, CDR3 was defined as the stretch from the second conserved V-encoded cysteine up to the conserved J-encoded phenylalanine. The earlier analysis of some 540 of the donors excluded any sequence lacking an unambiguous match to a single V gene segment. In an earlier analysis of roughly 600 of the donors, a V segment was called functional when productive rearrangements were above 56.7%, and segregating when the standard deviation between donors exceeded 5%. A statistical classification framework was built to diagnose cytomegalovirus status from the catalog of TCR beta chain sequences. V and J gene assignment, in a later analysis, came from comparing TCR nucleotide sequences with IMGT/GENE-DB human TR gene sequences. A later analysis assigned CDR3 sequences and most-parsimonious VDJ recombination scenarios with the TCRdist pipeline. In a later analysis, each TCR beta chain was defined by its CDR3 amino acid sequence together with its V-gene family, and reads without a unique V-gene family were excluded. A later analysis removed several hundred highly shared, low-generation-probability nucleotide sequences to deal with suspected cross-contamination and a sequencing artifact. For each public chain, a later analysis derived a clonal expansion index from normalized ranks of inferred template counts within each repertoire. A later analysis computed generation probabilities with a VDJ recombination model fitted to out-of-frame rearrangements, and checked the results against IGoR. A later analysis scored TCR-TCR, TCR-HLA and TCR-CMV co-occurrence with hypergeometric tests, applying a repertoire-size bias correction to TCR pairs. A later analysis estimated false discovery rates by permuting HLA or CMV assignments 20 times. In a later analysis, co-occurring TCRs were grouped using DBSCAN, and TCRdist sequence similarity was added for clustering within HLA-allele-positive subsets. Repertoires with fewer than 30,000 or more than 120,000 public chains, plus five repertoires with anomalous nucleotide sharing, were excluded from co-occurrence clustering. TCRdb's version of the immuneACCESS table is confined to in-frame rearrangements and falls short of the full clone set. An unresolved V gene accounts for under half of the shortfall where checked; the remainder is of unknown origin. V, J and clone size were drawn from that table, and D and trimming were deduced from the DNA. For this sample there are some 110,000 clones; roughly 80% appear just once. The ten largest clones represent about a fifth of the sample.

General conclusions and limits of the study: Because counts were too low, roughly 16 rarely observed V segments, including chromosome 9 orphons, were left out of the earlier analysis of about 620 of the donors. Specific HLA alleles were associated with more than 15,000 TCR beta sequences at a false discovery rate of 0.05 in a later analysis. Correlated functional status among segregating V segments might reflect linkage disequilibrium, but an unknown experimental factor could not be ruled out. When HLA alleles, especially DR and DQ, strongly co-occurred, attributing TCR associations to individual alleles was difficult. It was suggested by the authors that the approach could potentially be generalized to other disease states and immunological phenotypes. According to a later analysis, most CMV-associated TCR beta chains appeared to be HLA-restricted, and the HLA associations seemed to be driven largely by CMV exposure. A further reported finding was that TCR beta sequences accurately predicted the HLA-A and HLA-B alleles for most subjects in the first cohort. According to a later analysis, TCR association rates differed among HLA loci, with DRB1 alleles showing the most associated TCRs and HLA-C alleles showing the fewest. In the study, roughly 160 TCR beta chains were listed as associated with cytomegalovirus. Only TCR beta chains were sequenced in this cohort, and the absence of alpha or paired-chain data limited detectable features. Sequencing depth was assumed to be roughly uniform across donors in the presence/absence analyses, though that assumption may not hold. In an earlier analysis of several hundred of the donors, most TCR beta V segments were observed in productive rearrangements about 90% or about 30% of the time, broadly matching IMGT annotations. Because HLA typing was missing for some donors at each locus, association tests included only the typed subset. A later genetic analysis reported fewer N-insertions in productive TCRs among donors in an Asian-associated ancestry cluster than the roughly 690-donor mean. The classifier was reported to diagnose cytomegalovirus status with high specificity and sensitivity in both the original and validation cohorts. A group of highly shared sequence variants was considered likely to be a technical artifact of the sequencing pipeline. In a later analysis, HLA-associated TCR beta chains showed more clonal expansion and lower generation probabilities than non-associated chains that were equally common. According to a later analysis, parvovirus B19, influenza, CMV and Epstein-Barr virus appeared linked to several top co-occurrence clusters. In vitro tests confirmed that a few of the cytomegalovirus-associated TCR beta chains recognize cytomegalovirus antigens. An association between a missense DCLRE1C variant and V-gene and J-gene trimming of TCR beta chains was found in a later genetic analysis and replicated in an independent cohort. While some public TCRs were present in many individuals, most TCR sequences turned up only very rarely across donors. CMV serostatus was the only immune exposure information available for the cohort.

The sequenced material came from PBMCs. The source of this sequence is a man younger than 45 in good health and CMV-seropositive.

The DNA sequence is TGTGCCAGCAGTTTGGACAGGGGCACAGATACGCAGTATTTT. This translates into CASSLDRGTDTQYF. The rearranged segments are TRBV28 and TRBJ2-3, and 8 junctional nucleotides match TRBD1. At the junction V is shortened by 3 bases and J by 1 base; bases outside the gene matches: 0. Spanning cysteine to phenylalanine, the CDR3 consists of 14 amino acids. Just the 42-base CDR3 DNA is kept, in frame starting at base 1. The germline V gene supplies CDR1 MDHEN and CDR2 SYDVKM.